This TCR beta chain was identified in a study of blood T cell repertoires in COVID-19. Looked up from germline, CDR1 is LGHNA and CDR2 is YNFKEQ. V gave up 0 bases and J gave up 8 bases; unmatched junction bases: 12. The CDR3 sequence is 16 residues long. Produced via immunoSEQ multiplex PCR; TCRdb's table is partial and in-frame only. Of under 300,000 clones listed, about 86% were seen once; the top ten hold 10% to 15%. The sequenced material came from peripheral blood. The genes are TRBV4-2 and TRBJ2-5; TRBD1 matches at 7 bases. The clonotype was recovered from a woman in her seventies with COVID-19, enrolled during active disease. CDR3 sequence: CASSQDLRGLMVTQYF. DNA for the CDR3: TGTGCCAGCAGCCAAGATCTTAGGGGGCTAATGGTTACCCAGTACTTC.